This is a list of T cell receptor beta chains from one sample in a study of Graves' ophthalmopathy and Graves' hyperthyroidism. MiXCR, run by TCRdb on the multiplex PCR reads, gives a single entry per CDR3 protein. The repertoire holds over a million distinct CDR3 sequences, with about two fifths as singletons. Sequenced material: peripheral blood or thyroid tissue (not recorded which). These receptors were collected from an adult man with Graves' hyperthyroidism. CDR3s include the opening cysteine and the closing phenylalanine or tryptophan. The D gene is left open where the match is weak. Clone size is given for some rows only: seen once, a few or many times, or a class if the clone is expanded.

TRBV6-2/TRBV6-3	-	many	TRBJ1-2	TGTGCCAGCAGTCGACATACTAACTATGGCTACACCTTC	CASSRHTNYGYTF
TRBV2	TRBD1	-	TRBJ1-1	TGTGCCAGCAGTGTGAGACAGGGGAGCACTGAAGCTTTCTTT	CASSVRQGSTEAFF
TRBV12-3/TRBV12-4	-	few	TRBJ2-7	TGTGCCAGCAGTTTATACGGGAGTGTCGACGAGCAGTACTTC	CASSLYGSVDEQYF
TRBV7-9	-	-	TRBJ2-7	TGTGCCAGCACAGCTTTTACCCTACCGTGGGGGACATGCTGTTACGAGCAGTACTTC	CASTAFTLPWGTCCYEQYF
TRBV12-3/TRBV12-4	TRBD1	few	TRBJ1-1	TGTGCCAGCAGCCGGACAGGGTCGGGGTACACTGAAGCTTTCTTT	CASSRTGSGYTEAFF
TRBV12-3/TRBV12-4	-	many	TRBJ1-5	TGTGCCAGCAGTTTTTCGAGACCGCCCCAGCCCCAGCATTTT	CASSFSRPPQPQHF
TRBV20-1	TRBD1	-	TRBJ2-7	TGCAGAGACCCGGGACAGGGCTCCTACGAGCAGTACTTC	CRDPGQGSYEQYF
TRBV7-2	TRBD1	-	TRBJ1-5	TGTGCCACGATGAACAGGGGGGGCTACCAGCATTTT	CATMNRGGYQHF
TRBV13	-	-	TRBJ1-4	TGTGCCAGCAGCTCCCCCCCCGGGACGGATAATGAAAAACTGTTTTTT	CASSSPPGTDNEKLFF
TRBV19	-	-	TRBJ2-3	TGTGCCAGTACCCGGTGGGGGCCTACAGATACGCAGTATTTT	CASTRWGPTDTQYF
TRBV20-1	TRBD1	few	TRBJ2-5	TGCAGTGCTAGATCGGACAGGGGAGTTGGGTTTTGGGAGACCCAGTACTTC	CSARSDRGVGFWETQYF
TRBV29-1	-	-	TRBJ1-1	TGCAGCGCCTCGGTGCGTACTGAAGCTTTCTTT	CSASVRTEAFF
TRBV11-2	-	-	TRBJ1-1	TGTGCCAGCAGCCACGGACTCCTCTGGAAGAACACTGAAGCTTTCTTT	CASSHGLLWKNTEAFF
TRBV7-2	-	many	TRBJ1-5	TGTGCCAGCAGCTTTTCCGGACAGTACAATCAGCCCCAGCATTTT	CASSFSGQYNQPQHF
TRBV12-3/TRBV12-4	-	-	TRBJ1-2	TGTGCCAGCAGTGGGGACGGAGAAAACTATGGCTACACCTTC	CASSGDGENYGYTF
TRBV7-2	TRBD2	few	TRBJ2-2	TGTGCCAGCAGTATTGTGGCGGGAGTGAACACCGGGGAGCTGTTTTTT	CASSIVAGVNTGELFF
TRBV2	TRBD1	-	TRBJ2-2	TGTGCCAGCAGCTACACTACTCCGGGACAGGGGTTCGGGGAGCTGTTTTTT	CASSYTTPGQGFGELFF
TRBV5-1	TRBD1	-	TRBJ1-1	TGCGCCAGCAGAGATCGGACAGGGTCTGAAGCTTTCTTT	CASRDRTGSEAFF
TRBV7-8	-	-	TRBJ2-3	TGTGCCAGCAGCCGTTGGGACACAGATACGCAGTATTTT	CASSRWDTDTQYF
TRBV29-1	TRBD1	many	TRBJ1-2	TGCAGCGTGGTACTAGGACAGGGTGGATATGGCTACACCTTC	CSVVLGQGGYGYTF
TRBV20-1	-	once	TRBJ2-7	TGCAGTGCGCAGGGGTTCCAAGTAGGGCAGTACTTC	CSAQGFQVGQYF
TRBV7-2	-	many	TRBJ2-2	TGTGCCAGCAGCCTGGGACAAGCAGGCCGGGAGCTGTTTTTT	CASSLGQAGRELFF
TRBV6-5	TRBD1	-	TRBJ2-5	TGTGCCAGCAGTCCTCCCGGGACAGCCAGGGAGACCCAGTACTTC	CASSPPGTARETQYF
TRBV15	-	many	TRBJ2-2	TGTGCCACCAGCAGAGATTACCCGGGGCCCGGGGAGCTGTTTTTT	CATSRDYPGPGELFF
TRBV9	TRBD1	-	TRBJ2-7	TGTGCCAGCAGTTACTCGGGGACAGGGGGGCTCTACGAGCAGTACTTC	CASSYSGTGGLYEQYF
TRBV5-5	-	-	TRBJ2-5	TGTGCCAGCAGCCTGCGAGAGCCCCAGTACTTC	CASSLREPQYF
TRBV28	TRBD1	once	TRBJ1-1	TGTGCCAGCAGCTCGGGGGACAGAGCAGCTTTCTTT	CASSSGDRAAFF
TRBV5-6	-	many	TRBJ1-1	TGTGCCAGCAGTCAAGGGTTCACTGAAGCTTTCTTT	CASSQGFTEAFF